The clone carrying this TCR beta chain was counted many times. This sample was included in a study of regulatory T cells in long-lasting Graves disease. The time point here: newly diagnosed GD, antithyroid drugs for less than 3 months. PBMC-extracted RNA yielded the TCR library. The CDR3 totals 13 residues. With 4 bases removed from V and 6 bases from J, the gap between germline ends came to 13 bases. Germline V gene sequence: CDR1 MNHEY, CDR2 SMNVEV (reference sequence). Sequencing libraries for TCR beta were prepared with iRepertoire HTBI primers and Arm-PCR of CDR3 regions. TCRdb re-called the multiplex PCR reads through MiXCR, storing one row per CDR3 protein. The sample holds 520,000 or so distinct CDR3 sequences, 12% seen once. The same data also contributed to another study, on T cells in Graves' hyperthyroidism and ophthalmopathy.

The TCR sequence derives from a woman aged 25-40 years with Graves disease. This chain connects TRBV27 to TRBJ2-7, with D tentatively TRBD2 (5 bases). The sequences come from peripheral blood mononuclear cells (PBMCs), collected at new diagnosis, from a patient treated with antithyroid drugs. CDR3 nucleotide sequence: TGTGCCAGCAGTTCAGGACTTGGCGGCGAGCAGTACTTC. Translation gives CASSSGLGGEQYF.